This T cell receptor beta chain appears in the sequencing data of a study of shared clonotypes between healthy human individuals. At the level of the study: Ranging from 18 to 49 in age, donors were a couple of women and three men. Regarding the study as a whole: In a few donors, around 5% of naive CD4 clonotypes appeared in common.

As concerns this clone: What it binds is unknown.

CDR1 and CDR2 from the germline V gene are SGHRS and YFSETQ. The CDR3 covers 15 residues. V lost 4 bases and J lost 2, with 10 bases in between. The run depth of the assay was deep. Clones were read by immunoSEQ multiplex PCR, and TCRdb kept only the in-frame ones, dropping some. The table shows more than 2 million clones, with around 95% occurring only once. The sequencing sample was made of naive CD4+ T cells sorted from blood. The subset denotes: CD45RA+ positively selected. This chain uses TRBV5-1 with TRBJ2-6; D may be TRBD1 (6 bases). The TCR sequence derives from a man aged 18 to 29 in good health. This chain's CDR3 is CASSSYRAGANVLTF. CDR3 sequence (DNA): TGCGCCAGCAGCAGCTACAGGGCTGGGGCCAACGTCCTGACTTTC.